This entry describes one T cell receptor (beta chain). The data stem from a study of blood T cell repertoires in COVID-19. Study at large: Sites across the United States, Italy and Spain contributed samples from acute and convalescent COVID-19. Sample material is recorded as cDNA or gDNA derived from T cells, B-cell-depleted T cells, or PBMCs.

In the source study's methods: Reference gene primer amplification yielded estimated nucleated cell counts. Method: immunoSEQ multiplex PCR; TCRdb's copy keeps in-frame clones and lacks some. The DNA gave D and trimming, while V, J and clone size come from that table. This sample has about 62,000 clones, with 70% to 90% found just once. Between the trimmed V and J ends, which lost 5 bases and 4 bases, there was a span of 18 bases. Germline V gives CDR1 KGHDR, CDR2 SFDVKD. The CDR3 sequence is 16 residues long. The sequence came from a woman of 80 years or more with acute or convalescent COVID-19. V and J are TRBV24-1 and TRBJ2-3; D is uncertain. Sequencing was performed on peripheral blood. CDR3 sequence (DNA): TGTGCCACCAGTGCAGACGCAACCCGACTTTCAGATACGCAGTATTTT. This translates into CATSADATRLSDTQYF.